This record covers a single TCR beta chain. The data are from a study of blood T cell repertoires in COVID-19. Across the study: Acute and convalescent COVID-19 samples came from the United States, Italy and Spain. T cells, B-cell-depleted T cells, or PBMCs provided the cDNA or gDNA that served as material.

The CDR3 is made up of 11 amino acids. V lost 5 bases, J lost 5 bases, and 6 bases lay in between. Germline CDR1 LGHDT, CDR2 YNNKEL (reference sequence). Under the authors' procedure: Reference gene primer amplification in the assay estimated nucleated cell counts. Here immunoSEQ multiplex PCR was the method, and the copy in TCRdb shows in-frame clones only, minus some. The V and J calls and clone size come from that table; D and trimming were worked out from the DNA. The profile shows more than 140,000 clones, 86% of them singletons. Sequencing input: peripheral blood. V and J are TRBV3-1 (or the pseudogene TRBV3-2) and TRBJ2-5; D remains unclear. The TCR originated in an older woman with acute or convalescent COVID-19. The CDR3 loop reads CASSSAETQYF. In DNA form, the CDR3 reads TGTGCCAGCAGCTCCGCGGAGACCCAGTACTTC.